Each of the 4 T cell receptor beta chains below was sequenced from the same sample in a study of T cell responses to AZD1222 COVID-19 vaccine. Data came from immunoSEQ multiplex PCR; TCRdb stores just in-frame clones and leaves some out. The table includes roughly 140,000 clones, about 87% detected once. The specimen comprised peripheral blood, sampled on day 0 of MenACWY control vaccination. These receptors were obtained from an adult in good health.

This chain's CDR3 is CASKGRDEQFF. CDR3 nucleotide sequence: TGTGCCAGCAAAGGACGAGATGAGCAGTTCTTC. V is TRBV6-5 and J is TRBJ2-1; D is unresolved. Trimming took off 7 bases at V and 8 bases at J, with 9 bases between the two ends. Germline V gene sequence: CDR1 MNHEY, CDR2 SVGAGI. The CDR3 loop spans 11 amino acids.

The chain is built from TRBV5-1 and TRBJ2-2; the D is unclear. Trimming cost V 2 bases and J 4 bases, with 12 bases left between them. The CDR3 is 15 residues long. Per germline, CDR1 SGHRS and CDR2 YFSETQ. CDR3 protein: CASSFLVASTGELFF. CDR3 coding DNA: TGCGCCAGCAGCTTTTTGGTCGCGTCCACCGGGGAGCTGTTTTTT.

The chain joins TRBV5-1 to TRBJ2-1; no reliable D call. Germline V gene sequence: CDR1 SGHRS, CDR2 YFSETQ. Trimming left V 4 bases short and J 0 bases short, with 8 bases between. CDR3 length equals 14 residues. Written as DNA, the CDR3 is TGCGCCAGCAGCACTTTTAGCTCCTACAATGAGCAGTTCTTC. Protein product: CASSTFSSYNEQFF.

This clone was counted a few times. The gene calls are TRBV6-6 and TRBJ1-5, with 8 bases matching TRBD1. Germline V gene lookup returns CDR1 MNHNY and CDR2 SVGAGI (reference sequence). V lost 0 bases, J lost 16 bases, and 5 bases stayed unmatched. The CDR3 length is 12 residues. CDR3 sequence reads: CASSYSGQGLHF. DNA of the CDR3: TGTGCCAGCAGTTACTCTGGACAGGGTTTACATTTT.